The next 8 T cell receptor beta chains were all read from a single sample in a study of T-cell reconstitution after alpha-beta-depleted transplantation in children. As it was prepared, the TCRbeta library received unique molecular identifiers. In TCRdb, the PCR reads were re-called with MiXCR into one record per CDR3 protein. The table lists about 350,000 distinct CDR3 sequences, under 20% of them singletons. The sample in question was PBMCs, mostly from graft donor cells, obtained 360 days after TCRalphabeta/CD19-depleted stem cell transplant. All receptors come from a male patient aged 2 to 9 who had a stem cell transplant for acute lymphoblastic leukemia, so the T cells may come from the graft donor.

With respect to this clonotype: A clone one base away is much larger, so this may be a read error. The CDR3 spells CAISYLGVFLARPYNEQFF. CDR3 sequence (DNA): TGTGCCATCAGTTATCTTGGAGTTTTTTTGGCGAGACCCTACAATGAGCAGTTCTTC. J is TRBJ2-1 and V is TRBV2, with D hard to call. The CDR3 totals 19 residues. From germline, CDR1 is SNHLY and CDR2 FYNNEI.

This clonotype was found many times. The J gene is TRBJ2-1, the V gene TRBV4-3, with TRBD2 matching 8 bases. The CDR3 has 17 amino acids. V shed 11 bases, J shed 8 bases, and the junction held 23 bases outside the gene matches. Germline V gives CDR1 LGHNA, CDR2 YSLEER. The chain's CDR3 is CASRVGIAGWERDEQFF. CDR3 nucleotide sequence: TGCGCCTCGAGGGTGGGCATAGCGGGATGGGAGAGGGATGAGCAGTTCTTC.

The CDR3 here is CASSLDPGRGTDTQYF. The CDR3 coding sequence is TGTGCCAGCAGTTTAGACCCAGGGAGAGGCACAGATACGCAGTATTTT. The chain couples TRBV12-3 or TRBV12-4 to TRBJ2-3; either TRBD1 or TRBD2 may fit D (5 bases each). Trimming shortened V by 1 base and J by 1 base, and 12 bases separated the two germline ends. There are 16 residues in the CDR3.

The sample holds a few counts of this clonotype. This chain joins TRBV20-1 and TRBJ2-7; D gene unclear. This CDR3 spans 13 amino acids. Trimming pared 1 base from V and 0 bases from J, leaving 7 bases between. The germline V gene has CDR1 DFQATT and CDR2 SNEGSKA (reference sequence). CDR3 DNA: TGCAGTGCTAGAGCGGGTGTCTCCTACGAGCAGTACTTC. Its translation is CSARAGVSYEQYF.

The V call is TRBV20-1, the J call TRBJ2-5; D may be TRBD2 (5 bases). The CDR3 spans 13 residues. The V end lost 5 bases, the J end lost 2 bases, and 12 bases lay between the germline ends. The germline gives CDR1 DFQATT, CDR2 SNEGSKA (reference sequence). Here the CDR3 reads CSAGSGTQETQYF. Written as DNA, the CDR3 is TGCAGTGCTGGGAGCGGAACTCAAGAGACCCAGTACTTC.

Only a few counts were recorded for this clonotype. The chain couples TRBV10-3 to TRBJ2-3, with a weak D call TRBD1 (6 bases). CDR3 length equals 18 residues. V dropped 2 bases and J dropped 2 bases, with 20 bases sitting between them. Germline V gene data show CDR1 as ENHRY and CDR2 as SYGVKD. The DNA for the CDR3 is TGTGCCATCAGTGAGATCATTGTAGTTGTGGGGGCCACAGATACGCAGTATTTT. Amino acid sequence: CAISEIIVVVGATDTQYF.

The chain is built from TRBV4-2 and TRBJ2-3; TRBD2 aligns across 9 bases. Germline CDR1 and CDR2: LGHNA and YNFKEQ. This CDR3 has 17 residues. V was clipped by 4 bases and J by 2 bases; unmatched bases: 10. The CDR3 coding sequence is TGTGCCAGCAGCCCCATACGACTAGCGGCACCCACAGATACGCAGTATTTT. It encodes CASSPIRLAAPTDTQYF.

The chain employs TRBV11-2 and TRBJ2-7; possibly TRBD1 for D (5 bases). In germline, CDR1 is SGHAT, CDR2 FQNNGV. The ends were cut back, 4 bases at V and 3 bases at J, with 25 bases in the middle. The length of the CDR3 is 18 residues. CDR3 DNA sequence: TGTGCCAGCAGCTCGCGCCGAGGACACTTTACCACACTCTACGAGCAGTACTTC. Translated: CASSSRRGHFTTLYEQYF.